The subject of this entry is one T cell receptor (beta chain). The antigen is not known. The sample is drawn from a study of PD-1 blockade in classical Hodgkin lymphoma. Broader study findings: According to reports, newly diagnosed patients had lower baseline TCR diversity than healthy donors, and relapsed/refractory patients had lower baseline TCR diversity still. The study found complete responders had baseline diversity similar to newly diagnosed patients. CD4+ TCR diversity, unlike CD8+, climbed significantly by C4D1.

Trimming shortened V by 6 bases and J by 7 bases, and 13 bases separated the two germline ends. Germline V gene lookup returns CDR1 MNHNY and CDR2 SVGAGI (reference sequence). The CDR3 covers 14 residues. Sequencing used immunoSEQ multiplex PCR; TCRdb keeps in-frame clones, though not all of them. This sample has about 97,000 clones, with around four fifths found just once. Relapses following autologous stem cell transplantation were seen in all patients, with brentuximab vedotin exposure varying. Here the sequenced sample was peripheral blood mononuclear cells (PBMCs), taken at baseline. The origin of this receptor is a human donor with classical Hodgkin lymphoma. The chain carries TRBV6-6 and TRBJ1-6; no firm D call. CDR3 loop: CASRQAPQNSPLHF. The CDR3 bases are TGTGCCAGCAGACAAGCCCCTCAGAATTCACCCCTCCACTTT.